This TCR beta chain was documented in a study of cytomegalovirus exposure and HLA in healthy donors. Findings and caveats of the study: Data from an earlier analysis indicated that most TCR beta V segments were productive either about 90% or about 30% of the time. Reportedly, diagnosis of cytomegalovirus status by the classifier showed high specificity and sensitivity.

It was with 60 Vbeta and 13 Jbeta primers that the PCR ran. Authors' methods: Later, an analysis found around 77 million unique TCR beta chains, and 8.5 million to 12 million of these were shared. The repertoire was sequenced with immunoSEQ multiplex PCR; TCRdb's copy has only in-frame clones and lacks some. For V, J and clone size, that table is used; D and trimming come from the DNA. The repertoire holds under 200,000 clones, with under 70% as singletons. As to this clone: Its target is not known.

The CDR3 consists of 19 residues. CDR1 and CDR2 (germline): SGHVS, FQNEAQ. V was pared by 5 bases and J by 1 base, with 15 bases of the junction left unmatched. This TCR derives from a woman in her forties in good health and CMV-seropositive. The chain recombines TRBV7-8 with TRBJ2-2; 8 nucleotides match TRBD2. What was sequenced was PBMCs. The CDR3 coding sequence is TGTGCCAGCAGCCCCATAGAGCGGGGGAGATACGAGAACACCGGGGAGCTGTTTTTT. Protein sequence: CASSPIERGRYENTGELFF.